These 5 T cell receptor beta chains were sequenced from one sample in a study. TRBV12-4/TRBJ1-2 clonotypes were amplified with adaptor-ligated barcode primers. TCRdb recomputed calls from the multiplex PCR reads with MiXCR, one row per CDR3 protein. The sample records just under 2,500 distinct CDR3 sequences, 2% to 2.5% being singletons. Tregs were sorted as CD4+CD25+CD127-/low cells. The sequencing input was tumor-infiltrating Tregs sorted from the breast tumor. All receptors come from a female donor with breast cancer.

By share, this clonotype ranks as large. The chain couples TRBV12-3 or TRBV12-4 to TRBJ1-2; 10 bases match TRBD1. V shed 2 bases and J 7 bases; nucleotides not matched to a gene: 10. The length of the CDR3 is 16 residues. The CDR3 reads CASSLPNPGQGFGYTF. The CDR3 bases are TGTGCCAGCAGTTTACCAAATCCGGGACAGGGGTTTGGCTACACCTTC.

In its sample, this clonotype is medium-sized. V and J are TRBV12-3 or TRBV12-4 and TRBJ1-2; D not resolved. This CDR3 has 13 residues. Trimming removed 6 bases from V and 7 bases from J, with 15 bases in between. CDR3 protein: CASRLTVGGGYTF. CDR3 bases: TGTGCCAGCAGATTGACGGTTGGTGGTGGCTACACCTTC.

This clonotype is classed as medium-sized. This chain connects TRBV12-3 or TRBV12-4 to TRBJ1-2; D remains ambiguous. Deletions cut 3 bases from V and 3 bases from J, with 11 bases between. CDR3 length: 14 amino acids. This chain's CDR3 is CASSLGRRHYGYTF. In nucleotides, the CDR3 is TGTGCCAGCAGTTTGGGCAGGAGACACTATGGCTACACCTTC.

This clonotype is categorized as medium-sized (0.01 to 0.1%). V usage is TRBV12-3 or TRBV12-4 and J usage is TRBJ1-2; D call uncertain. CDR3 length: 12 residues. Between the trimmed V and J ends, which lost 2 bases and 6 bases, there was a span of 7 bases. The CDR3 loop is CASSLPADGYTF. The CDR3 nucleotides are TGTGCCAGCAGTTTACCGGCGGATGGCTACACCTTC.

This clonotype is medium-sized by share. The rearrangement joins TRBV12-3 or TRBV12-4 to TRBJ1-2; D gene uncertain. The CDR3 has 14 amino acids. V dropped 5 bases and J dropped 0 bases, with 10 bases sitting between them. CDR3 sequence (DNA): TGTGCCAGCAGTCCAGACAATACTAACTATGGCTACACCTTC. Translated, it gives CASSPDNTNYGYTF.